Below, 16 T cell receptor beta chains from the same sample are listed, as sequenced in a study of response to subunit inactivated influenza vaccine. TCRdb reprocessed the RT-PCR reads with MiXCR, giving one entry per CDR3 protein. In the table there are about 780,000 distinct CDR3 sequences, approximately 17% of which are singletons. This material consisted of PBMCs from blood, taken 5 days after vaccination. The source of these receptors is a man aged 45 to 65 who received an inactivated influenza vaccine.

This clonotype has a handful of counts. This chain uses TRBV29-1 with TRBJ2-3; D not resolved. Trimming pared 4 bases from V and 3 bases from J, leaving 11 bases between. CDR3 length: 13 residues. Looked up from germline, CDR1 is SQVTM and CDR2 is ANQGSEA. The CDR3 loop reads CSVAESQTDTQYF. The CDR3 DNA sequence: TGCAGCGTTGCTGAAAGTCAGACAGATACGCAGTATTTT.

This clonotype was found a few times. The genes are TRBV11-2 and TRBJ2-1, with 9 bases that match TRBD2. In germline, CDR1 is SGHAT, CDR2 FQNNGV. Trimming cost V 1 base and J 9 bases; bases outside gene matches: 16. The CDR3 extends over 18 amino acids. The CDR3 loop reads CASSLVIFGTSRQSEQFF. CDR3 nucleotides: TGTGCCAGCAGCTTAGTGATATTTGGGACTAGCAGGCAGAGTGAGCAGTTCTTC.

This clonotype was seen a few times. The chain links TRBV7-2 to TRBJ2-7; D gene unclear. V was shortened by 5 bases and J by 7 bases, with 12 bases between the two germline ends. The CDR3 is made up of 12 amino acids. Per germline, CDR1 SGHTA and CDR2 FQGNSA. The CDR3 DNA sequence: TGTGCCAGCAGCCAACGTAATGGTGAGCAGTACTTC. This gives the protein CASSQRNGEQYF.

A few counts support this clonotype. This chain uses TRBV6-5 with TRBJ1-2; a weak D match, TRBD1 (5 bases). Germline CDR1 reads MNHEY; CDR2 reads SVGAGI. This CDR3 is built from 14 residues. V lost 2 bases to trimming and J lost 8 bases, with 15 bases between them. The CDR3 reads CASSYLGRGGGYTF. The CDR3 DNA reads TGTGCCAGCAGTTACCTAGGGAGGGGAGGCGGCTACACCTTC.

The V and J genes are TRBV7-2 and TRBJ2-5, with D perhaps TRBD1 or TRBD2 (5 bases each). The CDR3 is 15 residues long. Germline loops: CDR1 SGHTA, CDR2 FQGNSA. V shed 2 bases and J shed 2 bases, with 12 bases lying between them. CDR3 coding DNA: TGTGCCAGCAGCTTATTTGGGACGCGGCAAGAGACCCAGTACTTC. Translated: CASSLFGTRQETQYF.

This clonotype was seen more than once but under ten times. CDR3 residues: CASSSRGGRADTQYF. CDR3 nucleotides: TGTGCCAGCAGCTCCCGCGGGGGGCGGGCAGATACGCAGTATTTT. The chain employs TRBV7-2 and TRBJ2-3; 8 bases line up with TRBD2. The V and J ends lost 4 bases and 4 bases, in that order; junction bases with no gene match: 7. Germline V gives CDR1 SGHTA, CDR2 FQGNSA. The CDR3 is 15 amino acids.

Only a few counts were recorded for this clonotype. V gene TRBV5-1 combines with J gene TRBJ2-1, with D perhaps matching TRBD2 (6 bases). Trimming cost V 6 bases and J 1 base, with 14 bases left between them. The CDR3 spans 15 residues. Germline CDR1 reads SGHRS; CDR2 reads YFSETQ. The CDR3 is CASNSGSYSYNEQFF. CDR3 nucleotides: TGCGCCAGCAACTCCGGGAGTTATTCCTACAATGAGCAGTTCTTC.

V and J are TRBV28 and TRBJ2-7; 7 bases are shared with TRBD2. This CDR3 is 15 amino acids long. Germline assignment: CDR1 MDHEN and CDR2 SYDVKM. J lost 2 bases, V lost 2 bases, and 6 bases had no gene match. Here the CDR3 reads CASSLLAVKPYEQYF. The CDR3 DNA reads TGTGCCAGCAGTTTACTAGCGGTCAAACCCTACGAGCAGTACTTC.

This clonotype showed up just a few times. The rearrangement uses TRBV5-5 and TRBJ2-4; perhaps TRBD2 as D (5 bases). V dropped 4 bases and J dropped 8 bases, with 19 bases sitting between them. Germline V lookup: CDR1 SGHKS, CDR2 YYEKEE (reference sequence). The CDR3 is 15 amino acids. The CDR3 here is CASSPPSSGRDIQYF. CDR3 sequence (DNA): TGTGCCAGCAGCCCGCCTTCCTCGGGAAGGGACATTCAGTACTTC.

This clonotype was observed a few times. The genes are TRBV15 and TRBJ2-2; D might be TRBD2 (6 bases). The V end was cut by 4 bases, the J end by 5 bases, with 11 bases between. From germline, CDR1 is LNHNV and CDR2 YYDKDF (reference sequence). The CDR3 contains 14 residues. CDR3 sequence (DNA): TGTGCCACCAGCAAGACTAGATTTACCGGGGAGCTGTTTTTT. This gives the protein CATSKTRFTGELFF.

The chain recombines TRBV24-1 with TRBJ2-7, with 7 bases lining up with TRBD2. Per germline, CDR1 KGHDR and CDR2 SFDVKD. V shed 9 bases, J shed 4 bases, and the junction held 11 bases outside the gene matches. This CDR3 is 14 amino acids long. The CDR3 reads CATRSGLAAYEQYF. In DNA, the CDR3 is TGTGCCACCCGCAGCGGGCTAGCGGCGTACGAGCAGTACTTC.

The V call is TRBV20-1, the J call TRBJ2-5, with no clear D. The length of the CDR3 is 13 residues. The germline V gene encodes CDR1 DFQATT and CDR2 SNEGSKA (reference sequence). V was trimmed by 0 bases and J by 5 bases, leaving 10 bases between them. The chain's CDR3 is CSARDQATETQYF. CDR3 coding DNA: TGCAGTGCTAGAGATCAAGCTACGGAGACCCAGTACTTC.

In this sample, this clonotype turned up a few times. The chain combines TRBV15 with TRBJ2-1; 11 bases line up with TRBD2. CDR3 length: 17 amino acids. Germline CDR1 and CDR2: LNHNV and YYDKDF (reference sequence). J lost 5 bases, V lost 0 bases, and 6 bases had no gene match. As DNA, the CDR3 is TGTGCCACCAGCAGAGATATTGGACTAGCGGGTAACAATGAGCAGTTCTTC. Translated, it gives CATSRDIGLAGNNEQFF.

The chain joins TRBV7-6 to TRBJ2-5; TRBD2 agrees at 10 bases. This CDR3 has 16 residues. Germline CDR1 reads SGHVS; CDR2 reads FNYEAQ. V lost 0 bases, J lost 1 base, and 2 bases stayed unmatched. CDR3: CASSLAPSGSQETQYF. Here the CDR3 DNA reads TGTGCCAGCAGCTTAGCGCCTAGCGGGAGCCAAGAGACCCAGTACTTC.

This clonotype was recorded a few times. V gene TRBV4-1 combines with J gene TRBJ2-2; TRBD2 matches at 10 bases. Per germline, CDR1 MGHRA and CDR2 YSYEKL. There are 21 residues in the CDR3. Trimming at V came to 1 base and at J to 5 bases, leaving 19 bases not matched to a gene. The CDR3 DNA follows: TGCGCCAGCAGCCAAGGGGATGGTCGGAGGACTAGCGGATTTTTTACCGGGGAGCTGTTTTTT. It is translated as CASSQGDGRRTSGFFTGELFF.

Only one count was recorded for this clonotype. One end of the junction varies from germline; a read error may be responsible. V usage is TRBV23-1 and J usage is TRBJ1-5; D not certain. TRBV23-1 belongs to the ORF category, with a function that is uncertain. CDR3 length: 15 amino acids. The CDR3 nucleotides read TGCGACAGCAGTCCCGAGGGCCGGCACAATCAGCCCCAGCATTTT. This encodes CDSSPEGRHNQPQHF.